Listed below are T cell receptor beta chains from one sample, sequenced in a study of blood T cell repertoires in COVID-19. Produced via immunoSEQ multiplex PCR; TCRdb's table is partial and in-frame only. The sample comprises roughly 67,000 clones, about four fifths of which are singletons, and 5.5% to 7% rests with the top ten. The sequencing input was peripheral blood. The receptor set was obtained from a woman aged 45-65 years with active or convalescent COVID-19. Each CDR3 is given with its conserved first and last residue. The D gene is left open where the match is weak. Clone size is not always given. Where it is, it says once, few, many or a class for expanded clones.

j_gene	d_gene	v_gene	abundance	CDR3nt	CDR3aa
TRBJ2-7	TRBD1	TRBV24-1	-	TGTGCCACCAGTGACGGACAGGGCGAGTACTTC	CATSDGQGEYF
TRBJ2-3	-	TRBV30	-	TGTGCCTGGGGGTCTAGCACAGATACGCAGTATTTT	CAWGSSTDTQYF
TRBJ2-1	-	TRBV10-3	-	TGTGCCTCGTCAAGCGGATCCTACAATGAGCAGTTCTTC	CASSSGSYNEQFF
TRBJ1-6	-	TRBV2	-	TGTGCCAGCAGTGTGGGGGCGAAGAATTCACCCCTCCACTTT	CASSVGAKNSPLHF
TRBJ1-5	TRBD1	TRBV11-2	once	TGTGCCAGCAGCTTGGGGACAGGCCAGCCCCAGCATTTT	CASSLGTGQPQHF
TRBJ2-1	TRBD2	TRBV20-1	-	TGCAGTGCTAGTAATCGCGCTAGCGGGAGAGGCGATGAGCAGTTCTTC	CSASNRASGRGDEQFF
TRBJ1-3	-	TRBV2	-	TGTGCCACCAAAGAGGGAAACACCATATATTTT	CATKEGNTIYF
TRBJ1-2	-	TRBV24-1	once	TGTGCCACCAGTGGTTTAGACAGCCTTGGCTACACCTTC	CATSGLDSLGYTF
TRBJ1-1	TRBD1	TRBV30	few	TGTGCCTGGGCGGGACAGGGGGCCTCGAGGGGCACTGAAGCTTTCTTT	CAWAGQGASRGTEAFF
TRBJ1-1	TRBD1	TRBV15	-	TGTGCCGTTGGACAGGGCAGGACTGAAGCTTTCTTT	CAVGQGRTEAFF
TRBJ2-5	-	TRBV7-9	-	TGTGCCAGCGTCGGGTGGGAAGAGACCCAGTACTTC	CASVGWEETQYF
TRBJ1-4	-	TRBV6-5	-	TGTGCCAGCAGTTACTCCCAGGGTCGTGGTGAAAAACTGTTTTTT	CASSYSQGRGEKLFF
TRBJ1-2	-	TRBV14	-	TGTGCCAGCAGCCAACAGACTAACTATGGCTACACCTTC	CASSQQTNYGYTF
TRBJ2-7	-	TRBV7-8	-	TGTGCCAGCAGCTTTGCCGATGGGCAAACCTACGAGCAGTACTTC	CASSFADGQTYEQYF
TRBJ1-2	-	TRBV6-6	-	TGTGCCAGCAGCTTAACAGGGGGCTACACCTTC	CASSLTGGYTF
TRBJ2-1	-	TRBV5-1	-	TGCGCCAGCAGCTTGGAAAGCGCCTACAATGAGCAGTTCTTC	CASSLESAYNEQFF
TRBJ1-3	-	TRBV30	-	TGTGCCTGGAGGACAGGACCGAGCTCTGGAAACACCATATATTTT	CAWRTGPSSGNTIYF
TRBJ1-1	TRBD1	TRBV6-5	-	TGTGCCAGCAGACGGACAGGGGGCACTGAAGCTTTCTTT	CASRRTGGTEAFF
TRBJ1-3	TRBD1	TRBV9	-	TGTGCCAGCAGCGCGGGACAGGGGTCTGGAAACACCATATATTTT	CASSAGQGSGNTIYF
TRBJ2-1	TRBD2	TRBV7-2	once	TGTGCCAGCAGCTTAGATTCCCTAGCGGGAAATGAGCAGTTCTTC	CASSLDSLAGNEQFF
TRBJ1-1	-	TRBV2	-	TGTGCCAGCAGTCCTGTAGGGGGGGTTATGACTGAAGCTTTCTTT	CASSPVGGVMTEAFF
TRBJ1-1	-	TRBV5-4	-	TGTGCCAGCAGCTTGTTAAACACTGAAGCTTTCTTT	CASSLLNTEAFF
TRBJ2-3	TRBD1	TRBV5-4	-	TGTGCCAGCAGCTCCAGGACAGGGGCTAGCACAGATACGCAGTATTTT	CASSSRTGASTDTQYF
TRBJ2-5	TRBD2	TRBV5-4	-	TGTGCCAGCAGCTTGACCGGACTAGCCACCCAGTACTTC	CASSLTGLATQYF
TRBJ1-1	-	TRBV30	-	TGTGCCTGGAGTGCCTGGGGGGGCACTGAAGCTTTCTTT	CAWSAWGGTEAFF
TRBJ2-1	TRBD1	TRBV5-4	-	TGTGCCAGCAGCCGGACAGGGGGCAACTACAATGAGCAGTTCTTC	CASSRTGGNYNEQFF
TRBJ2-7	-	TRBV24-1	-	TGTGCCACCAGTGATACCCGGGAACCCTACGAGCAGTACTTC	CATSDTREPYEQYF
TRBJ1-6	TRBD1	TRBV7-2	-	TGTGCCAGCAGCCCCCGGGACAGGGGAAGGCATTCACCCCTCCACTTT	CASSPRDRGRHSPLHF
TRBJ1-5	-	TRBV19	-	TGTGCCAGTAGTAACGGACAGAGAGGGTCTCAGCCCCAGCATTTT	CASSNGQRGSQPQHF
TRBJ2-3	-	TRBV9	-	TGTGCCAGCAGCCCCAGGGAGGAGAGTAGCACAGATACGCAGTATTTT	CASSPREESSTDTQYF
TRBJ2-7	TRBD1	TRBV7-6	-	TGTGCCAGCAGCTTAGAGACAGGGAAACGCTACGAGCAGTACTTC	CASSLETGKRYEQYF
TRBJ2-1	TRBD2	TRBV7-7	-	TGTGCTAGCAGCACTGGACTAGAAAATGAGCAGTTCTTC	CASSTGLENEQFF
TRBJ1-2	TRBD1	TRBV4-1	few	TGCGCCAGCAGCGCGATGGGACAGGCATATGGCTACACCTTC	CASSAMGQAYGYTF